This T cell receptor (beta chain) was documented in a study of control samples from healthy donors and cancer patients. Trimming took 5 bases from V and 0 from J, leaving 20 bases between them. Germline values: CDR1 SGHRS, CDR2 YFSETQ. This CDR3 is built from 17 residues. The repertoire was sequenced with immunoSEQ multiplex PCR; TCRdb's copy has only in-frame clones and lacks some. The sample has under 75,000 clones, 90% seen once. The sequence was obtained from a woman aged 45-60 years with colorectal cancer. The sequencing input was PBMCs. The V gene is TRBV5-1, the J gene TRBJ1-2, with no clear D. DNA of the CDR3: TGCGCCAGCAGATACATACCCCCCCGAATTCCTAACTATGGCTACACCTTC. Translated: CASRYIPPRIPNYGYTF.